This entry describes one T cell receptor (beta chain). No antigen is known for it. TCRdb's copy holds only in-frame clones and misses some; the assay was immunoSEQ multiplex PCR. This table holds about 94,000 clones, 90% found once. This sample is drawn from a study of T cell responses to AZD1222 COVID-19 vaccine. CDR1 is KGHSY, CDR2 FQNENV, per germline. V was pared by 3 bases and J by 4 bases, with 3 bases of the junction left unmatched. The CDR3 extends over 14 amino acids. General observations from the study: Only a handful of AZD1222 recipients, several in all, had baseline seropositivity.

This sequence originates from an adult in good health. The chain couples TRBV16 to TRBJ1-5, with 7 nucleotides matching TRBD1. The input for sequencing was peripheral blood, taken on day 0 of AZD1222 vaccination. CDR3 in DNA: TGTGCCAGCAGCCACCAGGGGGGTAATCAGCCCCAGCATTTT. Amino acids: CASSHQGGNQPQHF. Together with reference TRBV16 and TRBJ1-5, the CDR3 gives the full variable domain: GEEVAQTPKHLVRGEGQKAKLYCAPIKGHSYVFWYQQVLKNEFKFLISFQNENVFDETGMPKERFSAKCLPNSPCSLEIQATKLEDSAVYFCASSHQGGNQPQHFGDGTRLSIL.